These T cell receptor beta chains were read from a single sample in a study of T cell responses to AZD1222 COVID-19 vaccine. Sequenced by immunoSEQ multiplex PCR; TCRdb stores in-frame clones only, minus some. The sample holds over 100,000 clones, 88% seen once. The sequencing here drew on peripheral blood, taken on day 0 of AZD1222 vaccination. The receptors here all came from an adult in good health. Both conserved end residues are part of each CDR3. The D gene is left open where the match is weak. Only part of the rows carry a size: once, few, many, or a class if the clone is expanded.

TRBV6-4	TRBJ1-5	-	-	CASSEQGGNQPQHF	TGTGCCAGCAGTGAGCAGGGCGGCAATCAGCCCCAGCATTTT
TRBV7-3	TRBJ2-2	-	TRBD1	CASSLSSTGDTGELFF	TGTGCCAGCAGCTTATCATCGACAGGGGACACCGGGGAGCTGTTTTTT
TRBV12-3/TRBV12-4	TRBJ1-5	-	-	CASTDSNQPQHF	TGTGCCAGTACAGACAGCAATCAGCCCCAGCATTTT
TRBV12-5	TRBJ1-4	-	TRBD1	CASGLGDRVYAEKLFF	TGTGCTAGTGGTTTGGGAGACAGGGTCTATGCTGAAAAACTGTTTTTT
TRBV11-2	TRBJ2-2	once	TRBD1	CASGYSGTGGTGELFF	TGTGCCAGCGGATACTCTGGGACAGGGGGCACCGGGGAGCTGTTTTTT
TRBV2	TRBJ1-5	-	TRBD1	CASKGDRGSQPQHF	TGTGCCAGCAAAGGGGACAGGGGTTCTCAGCCCCAGCATTTT
TRBV6-8	TRBJ2-7	-	TRBD1	CASSPGTGIRDEQYF	TGTGCCAGCAGTCCCGGGACAGGGATTCGTGACGAGCAGTACTTC
TRBV5-6	TRBJ1-5	-	-	CASSRLNQPQHF	TGTGCCAGCAGCCGACTAAATCAGCCCCAGCATTTT
TRBV28	TRBJ1-1	-	TRBD1	CASSLIRSGTGRSGTEAFF	TGTGCCAGCAGTTTAATTAGGTCTGGGACAGGGAGGTCAGGCACTGAAGCTTTCTTT
TRBV7-9	TRBJ1-1	-	TRBD1	CASSLKQGLNTEAFF	TGTGCCAGCAGCCTTAAACAGGGGTTGAACACTGAAGCTTTCTTT
TRBV27	TRBJ1-1	-	-	CASSLKPYTEAFF	TGTGCCAGCAGTTTAAAACCTTACACTGAAGCTTTCTTT
TRBV6-5	TRBJ2-5	-	-	CASSTVPGNQETQYF	TGTGCCAGCAGTACCGTACCAGGGAACCAAGAGACCCAGTACTTC
TRBV10-3	TRBJ1-2	-	TRBD1	CAISSPDRVATF	TGTGCCATCAGCAGCCCTGACAGGGTGGCTACCTTC
TRBV2	TRBJ1-6	-	-	CASSPRGGILYSPLHF	TGTGCCAGCAGTCCCCGTGGGGGGATCTTGTATTCACCCCTCCACTTT
TRBV28	TRBJ1-1	-	TRBD1	CASTPRGRGWNTEAFF	TGTGCCAGCACCCCGCGGGGCAGGGGGTGGAACACTGAAGCTTTCTTT
TRBV5-1	TRBJ1-3	-	-	CASSTDRTGNTIYF	TGCGCCAGCAGCACGGACAGAACTGGAAACACCATATATTTT
TRBV18	TRBJ1-4	-	-	CASSPRALNEKLFF	TGTGCCAGCTCACCCCGGGCCCTTAATGAAAAACTGTTTTTT
TRBV5-1	TRBJ1-4	-	-	CASSRERTNEKLFF	TGCGCCAGCAGCCGCGAACGGACAAATGAAAAACTGTTTTTT
TRBV3-1/TRBV3-2	TRBJ1-2	-	-	CASSLRTANYGYTF	TGTGCCAGCAGCCTCCGGACAGCCAACTATGGCTACACCTTC
TRBV27	TRBJ1-1	-	TRBD1	CASSWKSGTVNTEAFF	TGTGCCAGCAGTTGGAAATCCGGGACAGTGAACACTGAAGCTTTCTTT
TRBV18	TRBJ1-4	-	-	CASSQGPEGEKLFF	TGTGCCAGCTCACAGGGTCCCGAGGGTGAAAAACTGTTTTTT
TRBV7-2	TRBJ1-1	-	-	CASSLNPQGTEAFF	TGTGCCAGCAGCTTAAATCCCCAAGGGACTGAAGCTTTCTTT
TRBV4-3	TRBJ2-3	once	-	CASSSRLGSTDTQYF	TGCGCCAGCAGCTCCAGGCTGGGAAGCACAGATACGCAGTATTTT
TRBV11-2	TRBJ2-3	-	TRBD2	CASSYSGTDTQYF	TGTGCCAGCAGCTATAGCGGGACAGATACGCAGTATTTT
TRBV5-5	TRBJ1-1	-	-	CASSTDIMNTEAFF	TGTGCCAGCAGCACGGACATAATGAACACTGAAGCTTTCTTT
TRBV6-2/TRBV6-3	TRBJ1-1	-	TRBD1	CASSSRTGKSTEAFF	TGTGCCAGCAGTTCGCGGACAGGGAAGAGCACTGAAGCTTTCTTT
TRBV11-2	TRBJ2-2	once	TRBD2	CASSLDGGDTGELFF	TGTGCCAGCAGCTTAGACGGGGGGGACACCGGGGAGCTGTTTTTT
TRBV7-9	TRBJ1-4	few	-	CASSPGQSPVGF	TGTGCCAGCAGCCCGGGCCAGAGTCCCGTTGGTTTT